The following is a T cell receptor beta chain sequence with its context. Its target is unknown. A much bigger clone sits one base away, suggesting this may be a read error. The sample belongs to a study of T cell repertoires in cytomegalovirus infection. The overall study: From public TCR beta signatures came an indication of both CMV infection and matching HLA type.

One entry per CDR3 protein results from TCRdb running MiXCR on the reads. The table has fewer than 550,000 distinct CDR3 sequences, approximately 16% seen once; the top ten hold 20% to 30%. General observations from the study: Cumulative frequency (of public TCR beta family members) identified carriers of CMV plus the relevant HLA. HLA-C-restricted CMV-specific TCR beta clonotypes were dominant in the ex vivo response.

This CDR3 comprises 16 residues. Germline lookup yields CDR1 LGHNA and CDR2 YNFKEQ. The ends lost 1 base at V and 7 bases at J; junction bases unmatched: 6. This TCR was recovered from a human donor in good health (CMV status not recorded). Some clones in this sample may be carry-over from other donors' samples. Sequenced sample: CD8+ T cells from PBMCs. The chain is built from TRBV4-2 and TRBJ1-6; 8 nucleotides line up with TRBD1. The CDR3 here is CASSQAGGGVNSPLHF. The CDR3 region has the DNA TGTGCCAGCAGCCAAGCAGGGGGCGGAGTGAATTCACCCCTCCACTTT.